A single T cell receptor (beta chain) is shown here with its context. Its antigen remains undetermined. Base qualities were left out, and no much larger clone turns up one base away. The sample originates from a study of T cell repertoires in cytomegalovirus infection (dated by TCRdb to between 2018 and 2020). Regarding the study in general: Because public TCR beta signatures pointed to carriage of CMV infection together with the matching HLA type, the HLA type of each donor mattered for the analysis.

Reading the germline V gene (reference sequence) gives CDR1 DFQATT and CDR2 SNEGSKA. Trimming takes 3 bases off V and 3 bases off J; junction bases not matched to a gene: 10. The CDR3, cysteine through phenylalanine, is 15 amino acids long. Only the CDR3 DNA is retained, 45 bases long and in frame from the first base. Points the paper makes about the study in general: In the ex vivo response, HLA-C-restricted CMV-specific TCR beta clonotypes were dominant, and in two of eight donors the single most frequent clonotype came from this HLA-C-restricted group. Carriers of CMV infection plus the relevant HLA type were discriminated by the cumulative frequency of public TCR beta family members in the study cohort and in an independent roughly 340-donor cohort.

Data came from an Illumina HiSeq 1500. TCRdb trimmed the raw reads at Q25, called clones with MiXCR and kept productive beta chains. Every entry covers one CDR3 protein and lists the most common genes and DNA from its rows. The sample table contains 310,000 or so distinct CDR3 sequences; only one count was recorded for 15% to 20% of them. The top ten clonotypes cover around 12% of the sample. The rearrangement combines TRBV20-1 with TRBJ2-5, with 7 middle bases fitting TRBD2. The sample taken for sequencing was PBMCs. The sequence was collected from a human donor in good health (CMV status not recorded). Some clones in this sample may be carry-over from other donors' samples. The CDR3 reads as follows: CSARGGSGLEETQYF. The nucleotide sequence is TGCAGTGCTAGGGGCGGTAGCGGGTTGGAAGAGACCCAGTACTTC.